The 18 T cell receptor beta chains below come from one sample, sequenced in a study of Ad26.COV2.S vaccination and SARS-CoV-2 variants. The repertoire was sequenced with immunoSEQ multiplex PCR; TCRdb's copy has only in-frame clones and lacks some. The sample lists hundreds of thousands of clones; roughly nine tenths were seen once. The sample's treatment: 15 to 20 received Ad26.COV2.S at low or high dose, single or two shots; about five received placebo; per-sample allocation not given. Day 63 after the first vaccine or placebo injection was the time point for sampling. Specimen: peripheral blood, collected in a trial of Ad26.COV2.S vaccine versus placebo. These receptors were collected from a person between 18 and 59 years old who received the Ad26.COV2.S COVID-19 vaccine or a placebo.

The chain employs TRBV30 and TRBJ1-4, with D uncertain. Per germline, CDR1 GTSNPN and CDR2 SVGIG (reference sequence). Trimming removed 3 bases from V and 10 bases from J, with 27 bases in between. The CDR3 contains 17 residues. The CDR3 spells CAWRSNTAQLERGKLFF. In DNA, the CDR3 is TGTGCCTGGAGATCGAACACAGCACAGTTGGAGCGAGGAAAACTGTTTTTT.

The chain employs TRBV7-2 and TRBJ1-3; unclear D gene. CDR1 and CDR2 (germline): SGHTA, FQGNSA. V was trimmed by 0 bases and J by 0 bases, leaving 9 bases between them. CDR3 length: 16 residues. The DNA of the CDR3 is TGTGCCAGCAGCTTAGCGGAGACTATCTCTGGAAACACCATATATTTT. This gives the protein CASSLAETISGNTIYF.

The genes are TRBV18 and TRBJ1-5; no clear D gene. CDR3 size: 16 residues. The germline CDR1 and CDR2 sequences are KGHSH and LQKENI. The germline V and J ends were trimmed by 3 bases and 5 bases, with 17 bases remaining between them. The CDR3 sequence: CASSPSTASSYQPQHF. The CDR3 region has the DNA TGTGCCAGCTCACCCTCAACAGCTTCGAGCTATCAGCCCCAGCATTTT.

The J gene is TRBJ2-7, the V gene TRBV7-6, with 14 bases aligning to TRBD2. The CDR3 totals 18 residues. Germline V CDR1 and CDR2: SGHVS, FNYEAQ. The junction had 8 bases not matched to a gene; V was cut back by 4 bases and J by 0 bases. CDR3 loop: CASSSGLAGGLSSYEQYF. The DNA for the CDR3 is TGTGCCAGCAGCTCCGGACTAGCGGGAGGCCTAAGCTCCTACGAGCAGTACTTC.

This clone came up once. The genes are TRBV19 and TRBJ1-5; D possibly corresponds to TRBD1 (5 bases). The germline V gene encodes CDR1 LNHDA and CDR2 SQIVND (reference sequence). V dropped 5 bases and J dropped 0 bases, with 11 bases sitting between them. This CDR3 comprises 15 residues. CDR3 in DNA: TGTGCCAGTAGTCCCATGACAGTTAGCAATCAGCCCCAGCATTTT. This translates into CASSPMTVSNQPQHF.

The J gene is TRBJ2-1, the V gene TRBV9, with no clear D. Germline-derived CDR1 and CDR2 are SGDLS and YYNGEE. The CDR3 sequence is 15 residues long. The V and J ends lost 0 bases and 2 bases respectively, with 9 bases between them. The CDR3 DNA follows: TGTGCCAGCAGCGTAGAAGGTTTCGCCTACAATGAGCAGTTCTTC. Amino acid sequence: CASSVEGFAYNEQFF.

The chain couples TRBV10-3 to TRBJ2-1; D uncertain. Trimming left V 0 bases short and J 3 bases short, with 6 bases between. CDR1 ENHRY and CDR2 SYGVKD come from the germline V gene. CDR3 length: 14 amino acids. The CDR3 sequence: CAISESLDYNEQFF. In DNA, the CDR3 is TGTGCCATCAGTGAGTCTCTAGACTACAATGAGCAGTTCTTC.

A remark on this clone: This CDR3 is also generated by other DNA sequences in the sample. The chain employs TRBV19 and TRBJ1-1; D call uncertain. Germline V gene sequence: CDR1 LNHDA, CDR2 SQIVND (reference sequence). V lost 3 bases to trimming and J lost 1 base, with 9 bases between them. CDR3 length: 14 residues. The CDR3 nucleotides are TGTGCCAGTAGTATCGTCGCGGGGAACACTGAAGCTTTCTTT. Translating gives CASSIVAGNTEAFF. Drawing the rest from reference TRBV19 and TRBJ1-1, the complete variable domain is DGGITQSPKYLFRKEGQNVTLSCEQNLNHDAMYWYRQDPGQGLRLIYYSQIVNDFQKGDIAEGYSVSREKKESFPLTVTSAQKNPTAFYLCASSIVAGNTEAFFGQGTRLTVV.

This chain uses TRBV5-4 with TRBJ2-3; D is ambiguous. The CDR3 consists of 12 residues. Germline V gene sequence: CDR1 SGHNT, CDR2 YYREEE (reference sequence). Trimming pared 0 bases from V and 4 bases from J, leaving 3 bases between. The CDR3 DNA is TGTGCCAGCAGCTTGGGCGCAGATACGCAGTATTTT. Amino acid sequence: CASSLGADTQYF.

This clone was seen just once. V gene TRBV4-1 combines with J gene TRBJ2-5; D possibly uses TRBD1 or TRBD2 (5 bases each). The germline V gene has CDR1 MGHRA and CDR2 YSYEKL. The CDR3 runs 15 residues. Trimming cost V 0 bases and J 5 bases, with 13 bases left between them. In nucleotides, the CDR3 is TGCGCCAGCAGCCAAGACCGGGTCTGGGGGGAGACCCAGTACTTC. Its translation is CASSQDRVWGETQYF.

V and J are TRBV9 and TRBJ1-2, with D hard to call. Per the germline V gene, CDR1 is SGDLS and CDR2 is YYNGEE. Trimming stripped 0 bases from V and 1 base from J, with 7 bases between. This CDR3 region has 14 residues. The CDR3 region has the DNA TGTGCCAGCAGCGTAGAGGCAGATAACTATGGCTACACCTTC. Protein product: CASSVEADNYGYTF.

The CDR3 nucleotides read TGTGCCAGCAGTGAATACCCCCTGGGGGGGGCTGACTATGGCTACACCTTC. Its translation: CASSEYPLGGADYGYTF. The rearrangement joins TRBV25-1 to TRBJ1-2, with D perhaps matching TRBD1 (6 bases). Germline V gene sequence: CDR1 MGHDK, CDR2 SYGVNS. The CDR3 sequence is 17 residues long. The V end lost 0 bases, the J end lost 3 bases, and 17 bases lay between the germline ends.

On this clone: The sample holds other DNA sequences that translate to the same CDR3. The chain combines TRBV18 with TRBJ2-1; 8 nucleotides agree with TRBD2. Trimming took 6 bases from V and 7 from J; bases not matched to a gene: 5. Germline V gene lookup returns CDR1 KGHSH and CDR2 LQKENI. The CDR3 contains 13 residues. The CDR3 is CASSLGLANEQFF. CDR3 bases: TGTGCCAGCTCCCTCGGACTAGCTAATGAGCAGTTCTTC. The entire variable domain, with the rest obtained from reference TRBV18 and TRBJ2-1, is as follows: NAGVMQNPRHLVRRRGQEARLRCSPMKGHSHVYWYRQLPEEGLKFMVYLQKENIIDESGMPKERFSAEFPKEGPSILRIQQVVRGDSAAYFCASSLGLANEQFFGPGTRLTVL.

The rearrangement links TRBV5-1 to TRBJ1-3; D is uncertain. The V gene's germline CDR1 is SGHRS and CDR2 YFSETQ. The CDR3 spans 14 residues. V was cut by 0 bases and J by 2 bases, with 6 bases left in between. The CDR3 region is CASSLEGTGNTIYF. Written as DNA, the CDR3 is TGCGCCAGCAGCTTGGAGGGTACTGGAAACACCATATATTTT.

This chain uses TRBV5-4 with TRBJ2-3; 14 bases map to TRBD2. V was pared by 3 bases and J by 3 bases, with 6 bases of the junction left unmatched. The CDR3 sequence is 17 residues long. Germline lookup yields CDR1 SGHNT and CDR2 YYREEE (reference sequence). The CDR3 sequence is CASSSRLAGGPTDTQYF. The CDR3 DNA reads as TGTGCCAGCAGCTCTAGACTAGCGGGAGGGCCTACAGATACGCAGTATTTT.

A few counts support this clone. The rearrangement uses TRBV2 and TRBJ1-6; possibly TRBD1 for D (5 bases). With 3 bases removed from V and 6 bases from J, the gap between germline ends came to 9 bases. The CDR3 spans 14 residues. In germline, CDR1 is SNHLY, CDR2 FYNNEI. CDR3: CASSDRVSNSPLHF. The CDR3, as DNA: TGTGCCAGCAGTGACAGGGTGTCTAATTCACCCCTCCACTTT.

The rearrangement uses TRBV30 and TRBJ1-6; weak D call: TRBD1 (5 bases). Per the germline V gene, CDR1 is GTSNPN and CDR2 is SVGIG (reference sequence). The CDR3 consists of 13 residues. The V end was cut by 5 bases, the J end by 6 bases, with 11 bases between. CDR3 DNA: TGTGCCTGGTCGGACACCCTTAATTCACCCCTCCACTTT. Amino acids: CAWSDTLNSPLHF.

V is TRBV5-1 and J is TRBJ2-5; perhaps TRBD2 as D (5 bases). The ends were cut back, 9 bases at V and 2 bases at J, with 20 bases in the middle. CDR1 SGHRS and CDR2 YFSETQ come from the germline V gene. The CDR3 sequence is 15 residues long. The CDR3 region has the DNA TGCGCCACCCAATTCGGGCTAGCAGTTCAAGAGACCCAGTACTTC. Translating gives CATQFGLAVQETQYF.